Listed below are T cell receptor beta chains from one sample, sequenced in a study of radiation and T cells in renal cell carcinoma. TCRdb's copy holds only in-frame clones and misses some; the assay was immunoSEQ multiplex PCR. Here the sample spans 120,000 to 150,000 clones, 86% being singletons. The specimen was blood, collected from a patient whose treatment included radiotherapy and nephrectomy. These receptors all come from a woman aged 45 to 65 with renal cell carcinoma. The CDR3 runs from the conserved cysteine through the conserved F or W. A D gene is named only where the DNA matches it firmly. Where a row states a size, it is once, few, many or the class of an expanded clone; other rows omit it.

>TRBJ1-1|15|-|TRBV7-2|TRBD1
TGTGCCAGCAGCTTGACAGGGGGGATGGACACTGAAGCTTTCTTT
CASSLTGGMDTEAFF
>TRBJ1-1|13|-|TRBV4-3|-
TGCGCCAGCAGCCAAGAAGAAAGGGGGGCGGCTTTCTTT
CASSQEERGAAFF
>TRBJ2-7|16|-|TRBV7-2|-
TGTGCCAGCAGCTTAGGAGGGGCAGGTCCGACCTACGAGCAGTACTTC
CASSLGGAGPTYEQYF
>TRBJ2-4|17|-|TRBV27|TRBD2
TGTGCCAGCAGTCCACCGGGACTAGCGGGATCTAGGGGCATTCAGTACTTC
CASSPPGLAGSRGIQYF
>TRBJ1-2|15|-|TRBV2|-
TGTGCCAGCAGTGAAGTACAGACGTTAAACTATGGCTACACCTTC
CASSEVQTLNYGYTF
>TRBJ1-5|15|once|TRBV7-2|-
TGTGCCAGCAGCTTATCGGGATCTTACAATCAGCCCCAGCATTTT
CASSLSGSYNQPQHF
>TRBJ1-2|13|-|TRBV5-4|-
TGCGCCAGCAGCCAACAAGGGGGAGATGGCTACACCTTC
CASSQQGGDGYTF
>TRBJ1-4|16|-|TRBV25-1|-
TGTGCCAGCAGTGAAACCGGCCGGCTAACTAATGAAAAACTGTTTTTT
CASSETGRLTNEKLFF
>TRBJ2-1|16|-|TRBV6-4|TRBD2
TGTGCCAGCAGTGACTCGCAGCGGAGCGGGAACAATGAGCAGTTCTTC
CASSDSQRSGNNEQFF
>TRBJ2-7|13|-|TRBV28|-
TGTGCCACCGTTCGGGGACGAGCTTACGAGCAGTACTTC
CATVRGRAYEQYF
>TRBJ1-5|18|-|TRBV30|TRBD1
TGTGCCTGGAGTACGTACGGGGGGACAGGGAACGTGAATCAGCCCCAGCATTTT
CAWSTYGGTGNVNQPQHF
>TRBJ1-5|12|-|TRBV12-5|-
TGTGCTAGTGGCCGAGAGACGGGACCCCAGCATTTT
CASGRETGPQHF
>TRBJ1-2|12|-|TRBV10-3|TRBD1
TGTGCCATCAGGGCAGGGGGAGGTGGCTACACCTTC
CAIRAGGGGYTF
>TRBJ2-3|14|-|TRBV5-1|-
TGCGCCAGCAGTTCTAGGTGGGGCACAGATACGCAGTATTTT
CASSSRWGTDTQYF
>TRBJ1-1|15|few|TRBV12-5|TRBD1
TGTGCTAGTGGTTTGACATTGGCGGGACAGGGAGAAGCTTTCTTT
CASGLTLAGQGEAFF
>TRBJ2-2|15|-|TRBV4-3|TRBD1
TGCGCCAGCAGCCAAAGGACAGGGAGGTCCGGGGAGCTGTTTTTT
CASSQRTGRSGELFF
>TRBJ1-5|13|-|TRBV30|-
TGTGCCTGGAGTCGAGACAGCAATCAGCCCCAGCATTTT
CAWSRDSNQPQHF
>TRBJ1-6|17|-|TRBV10-3|-
TGTGCCATCAGTGAGTCGATAGGGAGCTCCTATAATTCACCCCTCCACTTT
CAISESIGSSYNSPLHF
>TRBJ2-3|14|-|TRBV6-6|-
TGTGCCAGCAGCCCCGTTGTGAGCACAGATACGCAGTATTTT
CASSPVVSTDTQYF
>TRBJ2-3|15|-|TRBV7-9|TRBD2
TGTGCCAGCAGCTTAATAATACTAGCGGGGGATACGCAGTATTTT
CASSLIILAGDTQYF
>TRBJ2-1|12|once|TRBV5-6|-
TGTGCCAGCACCGACTCCTACAATGAGCAGTTCTTC
CASTDSYNEQFF
>TRBJ2-7|14|-|TRBV11-3|TRBD2
TGTGCCAGCAGCCGGTCGGGGGGAGTTGGGGAGCAGTACTTC
CASSRSGGVGEQYF
>TRBJ2-6|14|-|TRBV6-5|-
TGTGCCAGCAGTTCAAGTATTGGGGCCAACGTCCTGACTTTC
CASSSSIGANVLTF
>TRBJ1-2|17|-|TRBV7-2|-
TGTGCCAGCAGCTTAGGGGTCTCCGGGACGGAACTCTATGGCTACACCTTC
CASSLGVSGTELYGYTF
>TRBJ1-1|12|few|TRBV6-5|-
TGTGCCAGCAGTTATCCGCCTGGGAAAGCTTTCTTT
CASSYPPGKAFF
>TRBJ1-2|16|-|TRBV19|TRBD1
TGTGCCAGTAGTATTTCGACCGGGACAGAGAACTATGGCTACACCTTC
CASSISTGTENYGYTF
>TRBJ2-4|14|-|TRBV7-2|-
TGTGCCAGCACTAGGGGACCAGCCCCCAACATTCAGTACTTC
CASTRGPAPNIQYF
>TRBJ1-2|15|-|TRBV19|-
TGTGCCAGTAGTCCTCGGGACCGCATTGCCTATGGCTACACCTTC
CASSPRDRIAYGYTF
>TRBJ2-1|16|-|TRBV5-1|-
TGCGCCAGCAGCTTGGATGGCCTATGGAGCTACAATGAGCAGTTCTTC
CASSLDGLWSYNEQFF
>TRBJ2-7|14|-|TRBV7-6|-
TGTGCCAGCAGCGAACAACGGGTCGACTACGAGCAGTACTTC
CASSEQRVDYEQYF
>TRBJ2-7|14|once|TRBV27|-
TGTGCCAGCAGTTTACAGGGGACGTCCTACGAGCAGTACTTC
CASSLQGTSYEQYF
>TRBJ2-7|18|-|TRBV27|TRBD2
TGTGCCAGCAGTTTAGCCCAAACGACTAGCGGGGTGTCCTACGAGCAGTACTTC
CASSLAQTTSGVSYEQYF
>TRBJ2-5|14|-|TRBV7-2|-
TGTGCCAGCAGCTTCCAGGGGGGACAAGAGACCCAGTACTTC
CASSFQGGQETQYF
>TRBJ1-2|15|-|TRBV19|TRBD1
TGTGCCAGTAGTACACAGGGGGCGCTTGACTATGGCTACACCTTC
CASSTQGALDYGYTF
>TRBJ2-3|18|-|TRBV9|TRBD2
TGTGCCAGCAGCGTAGCTCCCTCACTAGCGGGGGACACAGATACGCAGTATTTT
CASSVAPSLAGDTDTQYF
>TRBJ2-3|16|-|TRBV10-1|-
TGCGCCAGCTATCGGGACTCGAGATCTAGCACAGATACGCAGTATTTT
CASYRDSRSSTDTQYF
>TRBJ1-1|14|-|TRBV7-6|-
TGTGCCAGCAGCGACCAGAGGGGTAGCACTGAAGCTTTCTTT
CASSDQRGSTEAFF
>TRBJ2-5|14|-|TRBV18|-
TGTGCCAGCTCGCCGCCTGCAGGGGAAGAGACCCAGTACTTC
CASSPPAGEETQYF
>TRBJ2-7|14|-|TRBV10-1|-
TGCGCCAGCAGTGAGTCGACTCTGGACTACGAGCAGTACTTC
CASSESTLDYEQYF
>TRBJ1-2|14|-|TRBV28|-
TGTGCCAGCAGTGGGGACATCCTTAACTATGGCTACACCTTC
CASSGDILNYGYTF
>TRBJ2-3|14|-|TRBV6-1|TRBD2
TGTGCCAGCAGTGAAACTAGCGGCACAGATACGCAGTATTTT
CASSETSGTDTQYF
>TRBJ2-5|13|-|TRBV28|-
TGTGCCAGCACCTTAACGGCTGAAGAGACCCAGTACTTC
CASTLTAEETQYF